These 32 T cell receptor beta chains were all obtained from the same sample, sequenced in a study of early T cells in non-severe SARS-CoV-2 infection. TCRdb re-called the 5' RACE reads with MiXCR, one entry per CDR3 protein. The profile covers approximately 90,000 distinct CDR3 sequences, with 16% appearing a single time and 5% to 5.5% taken by the ten largest. The sequencing here drew on whole blood, taken at baseline. These receptors were taken from an adult who was a healthcare worker with PCR-confirmed SARS-CoV-2 infection or an uninfected control (not recorded which).

This clonotype was picked up a small number of times. The CDR3 spells CASSGSGTAETQYF. DNA for the CDR3: TGTGCCTCCAGCGGGAGTGGCACTGCGGAGACCCAGTACTTC. V is TRBV10-3 and J is TRBJ2-5, with 8 bases lining up with TRBD2. CDR3 length equals 14 residues. The trim removed 11 bases at V and 5 bases at J, leaving 13 bases unmatched. The germline V gene encodes CDR1 ENHRY and CDR2 SYGVKD.

Many counts were recorded for this clonotype. The chain combines TRBV6-2 or TRBV6-3 with TRBJ2-5, with D unclear. CDR3 length: 12 residues. CDR1 MNHEY and CDR2 SVGEGT come from the germline V gene. Trimming left V 5 bases short and J 4 bases short, with 8 bases between. In DNA, the CDR3 is TGTGCCAGCAGTACCGTGAGAGAGACCCAGTACTTC. Protein product: CASSTVRETQYF.

V and J are TRBV28 and TRBJ2-1; D is undetermined. Germline CDR1 MDHEN, CDR2 SYDVKM. The CDR3 length is 12 residues. The V and J ends lost 6 bases and 6 bases respectively, with 9 bases between them. Here the CDR3 DNA reads TGTGCCAGCAGCAAACTGGTCAATGAGCAGTTCTTC. It translates to CASSKLVNEQFF.

The rearrangement joins TRBV20-1 to TRBJ2-5; maybe TRBD2 (6 bases). V was trimmed by 0 bases and J by 5 bases, leaving 16 bases between them. CDR3 length equals 15 residues. Germline CDR1 reads DFQATT; CDR2 reads SNEGSKA (reference sequence). The CDR3 loop is CSARDTGTVAETQYF. In DNA form, the CDR3 reads TGCAGTGCTAGAGATACCGGGACTGTGGCGGAGACCCAGTACTTC.

This clonotype has a handful of counts. CDR3 amino acids: CASSSHRAGMNTEAFF. The DNA of the CDR3 is TGTGCCAGCAGTTCCCACCGGGCAGGAATGAACACTGAAGCTTTCTTT. The V and J genes are TRBV6-5 and TRBJ1-1, with D unresolved. The germline CDR1 and CDR2 sequences are MNHEY and SVGAGI. The ends were cut back, 4 bases at V and 0 bases at J, with 15 bases in the middle. CDR3 length equals 16 residues.

This clonotype was seen a handful of times. The chain employs TRBV20-1 and TRBJ2-7; TRBD2 matches 8 bases. Trimming cost V 3 bases and J 2 bases; bases outside gene matches: 6. Per germline, CDR1 DFQATT and CDR2 SNEGSKA (reference sequence). The CDR3 runs to 14 residues. The CDR3 spells CSASPSGRTYEQYF. Here the CDR3 DNA reads TGCAGTGCTAGCCCTAGCGGGCGAACCTACGAGCAGTACTTC.

This clonotype has a count of ten or more. The rearrangement uses TRBV15 and TRBJ1-2; D remains unclear. There are 11 residues in the CDR3. Between the trimmed V and J ends, which lost 8 bases and 8 bases, there was a span of 12 bases. The V gene's germline CDR1 is LNHNV and CDR2 YYDKDF (reference sequence). CDR3 in DNA: TGTGCCACCGGCACCGGGTTCGGCTACACCTTC. Its protein is CATGTGFGYTF. Combining the CDR3 with reference TRBV15 and TRBJ1-2 gives the whole variable domain DAMVIQNPRYQVTQFGKPVTLSCSQTLNHNVMYWYQQKSSQAPKLLFHYYDKDFNNEADTPDNFQSRRPNTSFCFLDIRSPGLGDTAMYLCATGTGFGYTFGSGTRLTVV.

This CDR3 reads CASSYLAAPRNEQYF. CDR3 sequence (DNA): TGTGCCAGCAGTTACTTAGCGGCTCCTAGGAACGAGCAGTACTTC. The chain is built from TRBV6-6 and TRBJ2-7; TRBD2 might be the D (6 bases). The CDR3 covers 15 residues. Trimming stripped 1 base from V and 5 bases from J, with 15 bases between. The germline gives CDR1 MNHNY, CDR2 SVGAGI (reference sequence).

The sample holds a few counts of this clonotype. The CDR3 coding sequence is TGTGCCAGCAGGCTCGGGAATTCACCCCTCCACTTT. Its protein is CASRLGNSPLHF. This chain joins TRBV27 and TRBJ1-6, with unresolved D. Germline V gene sequence: CDR1 MNHEY, CDR2 SMNVEV (reference sequence). Trimming removed 6 bases from V and 7 bases from J, with 7 bases in between. The CDR3 consists of 12 residues.

The table lists this clonotype with a few counts. The chain employs TRBV28 and TRBJ2-7, with D possibly matching TRBD1 (5 bases). Trimming shortened V by 8 bases and J by 0 bases, and 14 bases separated the two germline ends. The CDR3 covers 14 residues. Germline V CDR1 and CDR2: MDHEN, SYDVKM. The CDR3, as DNA: TGTGCCAGCGTTTTTGGTGACAGCTCCTACGAGCAGTACTTC. Translation gives CASVFGDSSYEQYF.

The V gene is TRBV29-1, the J gene TRBJ1-1; a weak D match, TRBD1 (5 bases). This CDR3 is built from 13 residues. The germline V gene has CDR1 SQVTM and CDR2 ANQGSEA. The V and J ends lost 6 bases and 0 bases respectively, with 11 bases between them. CDR3 DNA: TGCAGCGTGGCGGGACGAATGAACACTGAAGCTTTCTTT. As protein: CSVAGRMNTEAFF.

The CDR3 nucleotides read TGCGCCAGCAGCTTGGCCAGGACAGCCGATACGCAGTATTTT. As protein: CASSLARTADTQYF. The chain uses TRBV5-1 and TRBJ2-3; D perhaps matches TRBD1 (6 bases). The ends were cut back, 0 bases at V and 6 bases at J, with 11 bases in the middle. In germline, CDR1 is SGHRS, CDR2 YFSETQ. The CDR3 is 14 amino acids.

This clonotype was picked up many times. This rearrangement joins TRBV9 to TRBJ2-6; weak D call: TRBD1 (6 bases). Trimming stripped 3 bases from V and 0 bases from J, with 13 bases between. Germline CDR1 SGDLS, CDR2 YYNGEE. The CDR3 loop spans 17 amino acids. The CDR3 protein is CASSGAGTRSGANVLTF. Here the CDR3 DNA reads TGTGCCAGCAGCGGCGCCGGGACACGCTCTGGGGCCAACGTCCTGACTTTC.

This clonotype came up a few times. V usage is TRBV7-9 and J usage is TRBJ1-1; 9 bases map to TRBD1. The CDR3 is 18 residues long. J lost 1 base, V lost 2 bases, and 11 bases had no gene match. CDR1 and CDR2 from the germline V gene are SEHNR and FQNEAQ (reference sequence). This CDR3 is CASSLSPLRQGENTEAFF. CDR3 bases: TGTGCCAGCAGCTTATCCCCCCTAAGACAGGGGGAGAACACTGAAGCTTTCTTT.

This clonotype was seen a few times. This chain joins TRBV20-1 and TRBJ2-7, with 9 positions matching TRBD2. This CDR3 is 15 amino acids long. Germline CDR1 DFQATT, CDR2 SNEGSKA (reference sequence). The junction had 9 bases not matched to a gene; V was cut back by 1 base and J by 5 bases. The CDR3 DNA reads TGCAGTGCTAGAGGAGCAGCGGGAGGCTTCGACGAGCAGTACTTC. The encoded protein is CSARGAAGGFDEQYF.

In this sample, this clonotype turned up many times. This chain links TRBV20-1 with TRBJ1-4; D gene unclear. CDR3 size: 12 residues. The germline V and J ends were trimmed by 4 bases and 0 bases, with 3 bases remaining between them. In germline, CDR1 is DFQATT, CDR2 SNEGSKA (reference sequence). CDR3: CSATATNEKLFF. In DNA form, the CDR3 reads TGCAGTGCTACTGCAACTAATGAAAAACTGTTTTTT.

The chain combines TRBV28 with TRBJ2-3; 8 bases match TRBD2. Germline loops: CDR1 MDHEN, CDR2 SYDVKM. CDR3 size: 14 residues. Here the CDR3 DNA reads TGTGCAGCAAAGGCGGGAGGCCTCACAGATACGCAGTATTTT. Translation gives CAAKAGGLTDTQYF.

This clonotype was detected a few times. In nucleotides, the CDR3 is TGTGCCAGCAGTCCCGGGACCGCTTTTTACGAGCAGTACTTC. The encoded protein is CASSPGTAFYEQYF. The rearrangement joins TRBV27 to TRBJ2-7; D possibly uses TRBD1 or TRBD2 (5 bases each). V was cut by 5 bases and J by 4 bases, with 15 bases left in between. This CDR3 is 14 amino acids long. Germline assignment: CDR1 MNHEY and CDR2 SMNVEV (reference sequence).

The chain uses TRBV7-9 and TRBJ2-7; D may be TRBD1 or TRBD2 (5 bases each). CDR3 size: 12 residues. Per the germline V gene, CDR1 is SEHNR and CDR2 is FQNEAQ (reference sequence). Trimming took 5 bases from V and 6 from J, leaving 11 bases between them. For the CDR3, the DNA is TGTGCCAGCAGCCAAAACGGGGCCGAGCAGTACTTC. Translated: CASSQNGAEQYF.

The rearrangement joins TRBV9 to TRBJ2-3; unclear D gene. V dropped 0 bases and J dropped 4 bases, with 9 bases sitting between them. The CDR3 is 14 amino acids. CDR1 is SGDLS, CDR2 YYNGEE, per germline. Here the CDR3 reads CASSVGTSPDTQYF. The CDR3 region has the DNA TGTGCCAGCAGCGTAGGGACCTCGCCAGATACGCAGTATTTT.

The chain uses TRBV12-3 or TRBV12-4 and TRBJ1-4; D remains unclear. The V and J ends lost 6 bases and 8 bases respectively, with 13 bases between them. The CDR3 extends over 13 amino acids. For the CDR3, the DNA is TGTGCCAGCAGCCTAGTGGTGGGCGAAAAACTGTTTTTT. This codes for CASSLVVGEKLFF.

V is TRBV3-1 and J is TRBJ1-3, with TRBD1 as a possible D gene (5 bases). The CDR3 consists of 16 residues. CDR1 LGHDT and CDR2 YNNKEL come from the germline V gene (reference sequence). The V end lost 8 bases, the J end lost 0 bases, and 17 bases lay between the germline ends. CDR3 DNA sequence: TGTGCCAGCCGGGGGGACTTATCGAGCTCTGGAAACACCATATATTTT. It specifies CASRGDLSSSGNTIYF.

This clonotype appeared a few times. The chain uses TRBV6-4 and TRBJ2-3, with D possibly matching TRBD1 (6 bases). Trimming took off 11 bases at V and 8 bases at J, with 20 bases between the two ends. The germline V gene encodes CDR1 MRHNA and CDR2 SNTAGT. The CDR3 contains 13 residues. CDR3 in DNA: TGTGCCCGGAAGGGACACCTCCCGGCTACGCAGTATTTT. This sequence encodes CARKGHLPATQYF.

This rearrangement joins TRBV28 to TRBJ2-4; D remains ambiguous. This CDR3 comprises 11 residues. Trimming left V 8 bases short and J 9 bases short, with 11 bases between. Germline CDR1 and CDR2: MDHEN and SYDVKM. For the CDR3, the DNA is TGTGCCAGCGGAATAACGGGCATTCAGTACTTC. It encodes CASGITGIQYF.

This clonotype has a count of ten or more. The gene calls are TRBV5-6 and TRBJ2-3, with unresolved D. Looked up from germline, CDR1 is SGHDT and CDR2 is YYEEEE. The CDR3 extends over 16 amino acids. Trimming took 4 bases from V and 5 from J, leaving 20 bases between them. CDR3 sequence (DNA): TGTGCCAGCAGCCGATACTCGAGAGCAGAGAAAGATACGCAGTATTTT. It is translated as CASSRYSRAEKDTQYF.

This clonotype was seen a few times. V gene TRBV7-9 combines with J gene TRBJ2-3, with D maybe TRBD2 (5 bases). The germline CDR1 and CDR2 sequences are SEHNR and FQNEAQ (reference sequence). The length of the CDR3 is 12 residues. V shed 1 base and J shed 10 bases, with 9 bases lying between them. The CDR3 nucleotides are TGTGCCAGCAGCTTAGTCGGGGAAGCGCAGTATTTT. As protein: CASSLVGEAQYF.

The CDR3 bases are TGCGCCAGCAGCCCAAACGGGGACCGCCAGTCTGAAGCTTTCTTT. Amino acids: CASSPNGDRQSEAFF. J is TRBJ1-1 and V is TRBV4-1, with D tentatively TRBD1 (5 bases). In germline, CDR1 is MGHRA, CDR2 YSYEKL. V was cut by 4 bases and J by 6 bases, with 18 bases left in between. CDR3 length: 15 residues.

The genes are TRBV7-6 and TRBJ2-2; 7 positions agree with TRBD2. The CDR3 runs to 15 residues. After removal of 5 bases from V and 6 bases from J, the junction contained 9 bases not matched to a gene. Per the germline V gene, CDR1 is SGHVS and CDR2 is FNYEAQ. DNA for the CDR3: TGTGCCAGCAGCCCCTGGCGGGAGTCGGCCGGGGAGCTGTTTTTT. This sequence encodes CASSPWRESAGELFF.

The chain employs TRBV7-2 and TRBJ2-5, with 12 bases that match TRBD2. Trimming at V came to 3 bases and at J to 5 bases, leaving 4 bases not matched to a gene. The CDR3 is made up of 15 amino acids. CDR1 and CDR2 from the germline V gene are SGHTA and FQGNSA. The CDR3 loop reads CASSFASGRGETQYF. CDR3 DNA sequence: TGTGCCAGCAGCTTTGCTAGCGGGAGGGGGGAGACCCAGTACTTC.

This clonotype was picked up a small number of times. The chain is built from TRBV28 and TRBJ2-2, with TRBD1 identical over 7 bases. Germline values: CDR1 MDHEN, CDR2 SYDVKM. V was pared by 6 bases and J by 4 bases, with 11 bases of the junction left unmatched. CDR3 length equals 16 residues. The CDR3 sequence is CASSLYAGGSTGELFF. For the CDR3, the DNA is TGTGCCAGCAGCCTCTACGCAGGGGGAAGCACCGGGGAGCTGTTTTTT.

The chain uses TRBV6-2 or TRBV6-3 and TRBJ2-1, with 7 bases identical to TRBD2. Germline lookup yields CDR1 MNHEY and CDR2 SVGEGT. The V gene end was trimmed by 2 bases and the J gene end by 8 bases; junction bases not matched to a gene: 12. The CDR3 extends over 16 amino acids. The CDR3 reads CASSYDSVTSLDEQFF. CDR3 bases: TGTGCCAGCAGTTACGATTCGGTGACTAGCCTCGATGAGCAGTTCTTC.

The chain links TRBV3-1 to TRBJ1-6, with D hard to call. Germline V gives CDR1 LGHDT, CDR2 YNNKEL (reference sequence). This CDR3 contains 15 residues. V was trimmed by 6 bases and J by 5 bases, leaving 14 bases between them. The CDR3 DNA sequence: TGTGCCAGCAGTGACCGGAACAGTCATAATTCACCCCTCCACTTT. This encodes CASSDRNSHNSPLHF. Complete variable domain (other parts from reference TRBV3-1 and TRBJ1-6): DTAVSQTPKYLVTQMGNDKSIKCEQNLGHDTMYWYKQDSKKFLKIMFSYNNKELIINETVPNRFSPKSPDKAHLNLHINSLELGDSAVYFCASSDRNSHNSPLHFGNGTRLTVT.